What follows are 20 T cell receptor beta chains derived from one specimen sequenced in a study of beta chain features in type 1 diabetes. General study findings and limits: All four CD4+ subsets of Type 1 diabetes patients contained TCRB CDR3s that were moderately but significantly shorter.

These TCRs' antigens remain unknown. cDNA synthesis used the whole RNA isolate, giving expressed TCRB sequences. Using immunoSEQ multiplex PCR, the repertoire was profiled, and TCRdb retains in-frame clones only, with some absent. This table has about 160,000 clones, roughly 63% appearing once. Sequenced sample: naive CD4+ T cells from blood. The source of these receptors is a man under 40 with type 1 diabetes.

The V and J genes are TRBV29-1 and TRBJ1-1; D not certain. V lost 5 bases to trimming and J lost 0 bases, with 10 bases between them. CDR3 length: 13 residues. In germline, CDR1 is SQVTM, CDR2 ANQGSEA. DNA of the CDR3: TGCAGCGTTTCTGGGCAGATGAACACTGAAGCTTTCTTT. The encoded protein is CSVSGQMNTEAFF.

In this sample, this clone turned up once. V and J are TRBV30 and TRBJ2-7; 9 bases match TRBD2. CDR1 is GTSNPN and CDR2 is SVGIG in the germline V gene (reference sequence). This CDR3 has 14 residues. Trimming cost V 5 bases and J 2 bases; bases outside gene matches: 7. CDR3 sequence: CAWLRTSETYEQYF. The CDR3 DNA reads as TGTGCCTGGCTCCGGACTAGCGAAACCTACGAGCAGTACTTC.

CDR3 sequence (DNA): TGTGCCAGCAGCCCGCGGGACAGGGCCGAGACCCAGTACTTC. This codes for CASSPRDRAETQYF. The rearrangement uses TRBV13 and TRBJ2-5; 9 bases map to TRBD1. This CDR3 is 14 amino acids long. The ends lost 5 bases at V and 5 bases at J; junction bases unmatched: 6. Germline V lookup: CDR1 PRHDT, CDR2 FYEKMQ (reference sequence). Full variable domain (missing parts from reference TRBV13 and TRBJ2-5): AAGVIQSPRHLIKEKRETATLKCYPIPRHDTVYWYQQGPGQDPQFLISFYEKMQSDKGSIPDRFSAQQFSDYHSELNMSSLELGDSALYFCASSPRDRAETQYFGPGTRLLVL.

The chain links TRBV7-2 to TRBJ1-2; D is unclear. CDR3 length: 12 amino acids. V was clipped by 9 bases and J by 6 bases, with 14 bases between them. Germline V gives CDR1 SGHTA, CDR2 FQGNSA. The CDR3 bases are TGTGCCAGTTGGCTTAGTCCCAATGGCTACACCTTC. It yields the protein CASWLSPNGYTF.

This clone was detected a few times. V is TRBV9 and J is TRBJ1-3; D gene ambiguous. The CDR3 is made up of 18 amino acids. V lost 0 bases to trimming and J lost 4 bases, with 20 bases between them. CDR1 and CDR2 from the germline V gene are SGDLS and YYNGEE. CDR3 protein: CASSVGLIGPEAGNTIYF. As DNA, the CDR3 is TGTGCCAGCAGCGTAGGACTTATTGGACCCGAGGCCGGAAACACCATATATTTT.

Details on this clone: Other DNA sequences in the same sample also yield this CDR3. This chain joins TRBV7-9 and TRBJ2-5, with D hard to call. The CDR3 covers 11 residues. Deletions cut 4 bases from V and 5 bases from J, with 5 bases between. In germline, CDR1 is SEHNR, CDR2 FQNEAQ (reference sequence). For the CDR3, the DNA is TGTGCCAGCAGCTCCGGGGAGACCCAGTACTTC. Translated, it gives CASSSGETQYF.

There are a few counts of this clone. This rearrangement joins TRBV9 to TRBJ2-7; TRBD1 agrees at 7 bases. Trimming took 4 bases from V and 6 from J; bases not matched to a gene: 10. The CDR3 runs to 14 residues. Germline V gene sequence: CDR1 SGDLS, CDR2 YYNGEE. The CDR3 reads CASSPMRGPGEQYF. The DNA of the CDR3 is TGTGCCAGCAGCCCTATGAGGGGGCCTGGCGAGCAGTACTTC.

Only a few counts were recorded for this clone. This chain uses TRBV10-3 with TRBJ2-5; possibly TRBD1 or TRBD2 for D (5 bases each). The CDR3 is made up of 13 amino acids. V was shortened by 8 bases and J by 2 bases, with 12 bases between the two germline ends. Germline-derived CDR1 and CDR2 are ENHRY and SYGVKD. The CDR3 reads CAIRDHRQETQYF. The CDR3 DNA sequence: TGTGCCATCCGGGACCATAGGCAAGAGACCCAGTACTTC.

V is TRBV28 and J is TRBJ2-5; no firm D call. Deletions cut 8 bases from V and 0 bases from J, with 16 bases between. This CDR3 has 15 amino acids. Germline V gene sequence: CDR1 MDHEN, CDR2 SYDVKM. This chain's CDR3 is CASGVGRTYQETQYF. The CDR3 nucleotides read TGTGCCAGCGGCGTGGGCCGGACGTACCAAGAGACCCAGTACTTC.

The CDR3 DNA is TGCGCCAGCAGCTCAGGATTCCCCACAGATACGCAGTATTTT. Translation: CASSSGFPTDTQYF. The chain has TRBV5-1 and TRBJ2-3, with D hard to call. The CDR3 runs to 14 residues. Trimming took 3 bases from V and 2 from J, leaving 10 bases between them. The germline CDR1 and CDR2 sequences are SGHRS and YFSETQ.

J is TRBJ2-5 and V is TRBV7-2; no definite D call. Germline CDR1 is SGHTA and CDR2 is FQGNSA. V dropped 4 bases and J dropped 3 bases, with 3 bases sitting between them. The CDR3 extends over 11 amino acids. CDR3 nucleotides: TGTGCCAGCAGCTCAAAAGAGACCCAGTACTTC. Translating gives CASSSKETQYF.

The chain joins TRBV9 to TRBJ2-2; D ambiguous. The CDR3 sequence is 17 residues long. V was trimmed by 0 bases and J by 3 bases, leaving 15 bases between them. Germline assignment: CDR1 SGDLS and CDR2 YYNGEE. Here the CDR3 DNA reads TGTGCCAGCAGCGTAGGAATGACTCGTAGGGACACCGGGGAGCTGTTTTTT. Encoded protein: CASSVGMTRRDTGELFF.

The chain recombines TRBV4-3 with TRBJ2-5, with 10 bases identical to TRBD2. The germline V gene has CDR1 LGHNA and CDR2 YSLEER. CDR3 size: 18 residues. Germline trimming cut 0 bases from V and 4 bases from J; bases unmatched to any gene: 11. This CDR3 reads CASSQDFSGGPYRETQYF. For the CDR3, the DNA is TGCGCCAGCAGCCAAGATTTTAGCGGGGGGCCTTATAGAGAGACCCAGTACTTC.

The V call is TRBV9, the J call TRBJ1-6, with 7 bases lining up with TRBD1. V lost 0 bases and J lost 14; bases outside the gene matches: 11. The CDR3 is 15 amino acids. Germline V gene lookup returns CDR1 SGDLS and CDR2 YYNGEE. The CDR3 loop is CASSVDSMRGLSLHF. The CDR3 DNA reads as TGTGCCAGCAGCGTAGATTCCATGAGGGGGCTATCCCTCCACTTT.

A word on this clone: Distinct nucleotide sequences in the sample also encode this CDR3. The chain carries TRBV30 and TRBJ2-2; D might be TRBD1 (6 bases). This CDR3 region has 12 residues. The germline V gene encodes CDR1 GTSNPN and CDR2 SVGIG (reference sequence). Trimming removed 3 bases from V and 4 bases from J, with 6 bases in between. The CDR3 protein is CAWSRGTGELFF. DNA for the CDR3: TGTGCCTGGAGCAGGGGCACCGGGGAGCTGTTTTTT.

The CDR3 loop reads CASILAGGGETQYF. CDR3 nucleotides: TGTGCCAGCATCTTAGCGGGGGGCGGAGAGACCCAGTACTTC. The rearrangement uses TRBV6-6 and TRBJ2-5, with TRBD2 identical over 10 bases. The CDR3 is 14 amino acids. The germline V gene has CDR1 MNHNY and CDR2 SVGAGI (reference sequence). The J segment lost 4 bases and the V segment lost 7 bases, leaving 6 bases of the junction unmatched.

This rearrangement joins TRBV4-3 to TRBJ2-5; D not certain. The V end lost 4 bases, the J end lost 2 bases, and 8 bases lay between the germline ends. The CDR3 is 13 amino acids. Germline V gene sequence: CDR1 LGHNA, CDR2 YSLEER. The CDR3 sequence is CASSPGLQETQYF. CDR3 coding DNA: TGCGCCAGCAGCCCGGGTCTTCAAGAGACCCAGTACTTC.

The rearrangement uses TRBV10-3 and TRBJ2-5, with a weak D call TRBD2 (6 bases). Per the germline V gene, CDR1 is ENHRY and CDR2 is SYGVKD. V was pared by 0 bases and J by 5 bases, with 13 bases between. The CDR3 extends over 15 amino acids. The CDR3 DNA is TGTGCCATCAGTGAGTCGACTAGAGGGTTCGAGACCCAGTACTTC. Amino acid sequence: CAISESTRGFETQYF.

Written as DNA, the CDR3 is TGTGCCAGCAGTTACCTAGTAGGGACAGGAGAAAACATTCAGTACTTC. Its translation: CASSYLVGTGENIQYF. The chain uses TRBV6-6 and TRBJ2-4; 8 nucleotides line up with TRBD1. The CDR3 covers 16 residues. V dropped 2 bases and J dropped 5; count of bases not matched to a gene: 8. Germline CDR1 MNHNY, CDR2 SVGAGI (reference sequence).

This sequence joins TRBV2 and TRBJ1-2; D not certain. V lost 2 bases and J 8 bases, leaving 15 bases between the germline ends. Germline V gene lookup returns CDR1 SNHLY and CDR2 FYNNEI. CDR3 length: 14 amino acids. CDR3 in amino acids: CASSEIGSFQGYTF. The CDR3 DNA reads TGTGCCAGCAGTGAAATCGGCAGCTTCCAAGGCTACACCTTC.